The following is a TCR beta chain sequence with its context. This sample was taken from a study of shared clonotypes between healthy human individuals. The length of the CDR3 is 13 residues. Trimming left V 5 bases short and J 5 bases short, with 12 bases between. From germline, CDR1 is SGHTA and CDR2 FQGTGA. Using immunoSEQ multiplex PCR, the repertoire was profiled, and TCRdb retains in-frame clones only, with some absent. The data hold about 500,000 clones, with 77% observed a single time. The sample comprised PBMCs. The V call is TRBV7-3, the J call TRBJ2-5, with a tentative D call TRBD2 (5 bases). The clonotype originates from a woman between 35 and 50 years old in good health. Some clones in this sample may be carry-over from other donors' samples. The CDR3 loop reads CASSVRVGETQYF. The CDR3 DNA is TGTGCCAGCAGCGTGAGGGTTGGGGAGACCCAGTACTTC.